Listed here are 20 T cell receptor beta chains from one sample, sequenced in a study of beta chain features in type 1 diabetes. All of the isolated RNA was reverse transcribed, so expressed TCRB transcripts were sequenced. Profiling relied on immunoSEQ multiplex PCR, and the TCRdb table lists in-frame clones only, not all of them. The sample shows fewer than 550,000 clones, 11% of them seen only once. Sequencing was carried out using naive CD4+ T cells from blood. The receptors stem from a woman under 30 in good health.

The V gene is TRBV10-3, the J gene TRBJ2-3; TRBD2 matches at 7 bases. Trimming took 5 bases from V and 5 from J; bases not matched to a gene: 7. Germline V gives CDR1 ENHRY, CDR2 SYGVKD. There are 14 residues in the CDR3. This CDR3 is CAISSGGVGDTQYF. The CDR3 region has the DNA TGTGCCATCAGTTCGGGGGGAGTTGGAGATACGCAGTATTTT.

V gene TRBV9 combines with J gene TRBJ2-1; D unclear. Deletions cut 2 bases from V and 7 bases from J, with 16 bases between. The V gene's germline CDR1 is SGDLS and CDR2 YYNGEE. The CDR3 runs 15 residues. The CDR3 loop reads CASSVGPPGTNEQFF. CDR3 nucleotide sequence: TGTGCCAGCAGCGTTGGACCCCCCGGCACTAATGAGCAGTTCTTC.

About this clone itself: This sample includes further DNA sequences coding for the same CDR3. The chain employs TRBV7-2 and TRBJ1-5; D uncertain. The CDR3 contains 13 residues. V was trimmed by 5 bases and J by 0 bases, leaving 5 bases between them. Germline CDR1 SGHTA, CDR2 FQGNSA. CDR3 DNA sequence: TGTGCCAGCAGCCCCAATAGCAATCAGCCCCAGCATTTT. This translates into CASSPNSNQPQHF. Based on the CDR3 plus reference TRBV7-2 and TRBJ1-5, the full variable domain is GAGVSQSPSNKVTEKGKDVELRCDPISGHTALYWYRQSLGQGLEFLIYFQGNSAPDKSGLPSDRFSAERTGGSVSTLTIQRTQQEDSAVYLCASSPNSNQPQHFGDGTRLSIL.

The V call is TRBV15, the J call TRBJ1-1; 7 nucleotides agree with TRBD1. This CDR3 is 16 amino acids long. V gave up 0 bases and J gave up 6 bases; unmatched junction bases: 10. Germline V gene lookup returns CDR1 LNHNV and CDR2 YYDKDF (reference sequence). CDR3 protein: CATSREGGLLTAEAFF. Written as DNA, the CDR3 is TGTGCCACCAGCAGAGAAGGGGGCCTACTTACGGCTGAAGCTTTCTTT. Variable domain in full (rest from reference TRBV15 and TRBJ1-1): DAMVIQNPRYQVTQFGKPVTLSCSQTLNHNVMYWYQQKSSQAPKLLFHYYDKDFNNEADTPDNFQSRRPNTSFCFLDIRSPGLGDTAMYLCATSREGGLLTAEAFFGQGTRLTVV.

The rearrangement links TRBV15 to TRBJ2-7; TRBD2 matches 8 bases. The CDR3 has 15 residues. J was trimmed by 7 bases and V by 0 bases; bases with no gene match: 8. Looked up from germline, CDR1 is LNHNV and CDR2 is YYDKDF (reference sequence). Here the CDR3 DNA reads TGTGCCACCAGCAGAGATCCAGCGGGAGACTATGAGCAGTACTTC. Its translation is CATSRDPAGDYEQYF. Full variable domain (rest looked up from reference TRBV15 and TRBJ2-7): DAMVIQNPRYQVTQFGKPVTLSCSQTLNHNVMYWYQQKSSQAPKLLFHYYDKDFNNEADTPDNFQSRRPNTSFCFLDIRSPGLGDTAMYLCATSRDPAGDYEQYFGPGTRLTVT.

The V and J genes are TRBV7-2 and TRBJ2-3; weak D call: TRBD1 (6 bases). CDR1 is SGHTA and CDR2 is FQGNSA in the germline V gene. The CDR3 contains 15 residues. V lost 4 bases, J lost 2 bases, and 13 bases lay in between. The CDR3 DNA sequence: TGTGCCAGCAGCTCAGGATGGGACACCACAGATACGCAGTATTTT. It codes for CASSSGWDTTDTQYF.

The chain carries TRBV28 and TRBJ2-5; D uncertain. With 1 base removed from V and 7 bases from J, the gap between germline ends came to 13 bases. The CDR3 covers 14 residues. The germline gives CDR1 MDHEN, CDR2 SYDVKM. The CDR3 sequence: CASSLFYEARTQYF. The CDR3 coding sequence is TGTGCCAGCAGTTTATTCTACGAGGCAAGGACCCAGTACTTC.

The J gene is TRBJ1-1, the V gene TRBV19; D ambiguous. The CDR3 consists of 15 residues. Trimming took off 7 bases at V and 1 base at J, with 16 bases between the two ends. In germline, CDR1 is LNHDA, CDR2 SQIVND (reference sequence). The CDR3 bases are TGTGCCAGTAAAAGGAACGGGGAAAGGAACACTGAAGCTTTCTTT. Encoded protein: CASKRNGERNTEAFF.

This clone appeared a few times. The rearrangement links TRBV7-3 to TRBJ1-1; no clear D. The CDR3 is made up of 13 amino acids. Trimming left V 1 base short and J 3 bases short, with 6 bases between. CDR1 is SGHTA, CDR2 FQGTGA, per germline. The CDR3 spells CASSLSLHTEAFF. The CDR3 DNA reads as TGTGCCAGCAGCTTAAGTCTGCACACTGAAGCTTTCTTT.

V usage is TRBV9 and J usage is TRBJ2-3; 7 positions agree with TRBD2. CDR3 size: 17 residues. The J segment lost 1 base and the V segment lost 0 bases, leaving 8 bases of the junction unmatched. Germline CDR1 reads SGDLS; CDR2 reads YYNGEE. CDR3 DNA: TGTGCCAGCAGCGTAGATCTAGCACGGGGGGGCACAGATACGCAGTATTTT. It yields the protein CASSVDLARGGTDTQYF.

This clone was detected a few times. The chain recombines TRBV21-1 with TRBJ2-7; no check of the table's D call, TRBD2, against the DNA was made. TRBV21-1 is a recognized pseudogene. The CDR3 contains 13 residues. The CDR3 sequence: CASSKGWGDEQYF. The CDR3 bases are TGTGCCAGCAGCAAAGGGTGGGGAGACGAGCAGTACTTC.

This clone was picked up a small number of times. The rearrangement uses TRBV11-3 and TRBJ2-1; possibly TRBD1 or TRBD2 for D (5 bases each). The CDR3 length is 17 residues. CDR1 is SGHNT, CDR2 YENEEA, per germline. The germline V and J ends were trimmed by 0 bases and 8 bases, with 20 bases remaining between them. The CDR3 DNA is TGTGCCAGCAGCTTAGACCCGGGACCCCAGCCTGGTGATGAGCAGTTCTTC. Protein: CASSLDPGPQPGDEQFF. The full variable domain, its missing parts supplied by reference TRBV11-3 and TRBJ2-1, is EAGVVQSPRYKIIEKKQPVAFWCNPISGHNTLYWYLQNLGQGPELLIRYENEEAVDDSQLPKDRFSAERLKGVDSTLKIQPAELGDSAVYLCASSLDPGPQPGDEQFFGPGTRLTVL.

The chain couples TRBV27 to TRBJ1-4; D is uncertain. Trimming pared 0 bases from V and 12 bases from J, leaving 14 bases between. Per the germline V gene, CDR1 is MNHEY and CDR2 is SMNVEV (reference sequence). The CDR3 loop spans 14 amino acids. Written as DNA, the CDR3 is TGTGCCAGCAGTTTATCGGGTAACGCGTTGGAACTGTTTTTT. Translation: CASSLSGNALELFF.

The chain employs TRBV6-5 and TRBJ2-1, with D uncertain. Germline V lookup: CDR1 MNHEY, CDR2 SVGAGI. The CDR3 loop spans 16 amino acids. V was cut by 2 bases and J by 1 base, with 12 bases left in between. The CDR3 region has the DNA TGTGCCAGCAGTTACCTTCTAGTATCGTCCTACAATGAGCAGTTCTTC. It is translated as CASSYLLVSSYNEQFF.

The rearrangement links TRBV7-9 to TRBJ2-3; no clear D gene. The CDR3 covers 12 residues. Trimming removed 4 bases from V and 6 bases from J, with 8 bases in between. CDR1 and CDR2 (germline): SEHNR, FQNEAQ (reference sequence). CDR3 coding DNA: TGTGCCAGCAGCTCCAAAGGGGATACGCAGTATTTT. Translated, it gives CASSSKGDTQYF.

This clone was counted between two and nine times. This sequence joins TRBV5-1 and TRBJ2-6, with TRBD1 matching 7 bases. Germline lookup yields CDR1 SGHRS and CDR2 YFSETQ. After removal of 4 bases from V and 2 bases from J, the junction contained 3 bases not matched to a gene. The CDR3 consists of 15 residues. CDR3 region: CASSAQGTGANVLTF. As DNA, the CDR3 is TGCGCCAGCAGCGCACAGGGGACTGGGGCCAACGTCCTGACTTTC.

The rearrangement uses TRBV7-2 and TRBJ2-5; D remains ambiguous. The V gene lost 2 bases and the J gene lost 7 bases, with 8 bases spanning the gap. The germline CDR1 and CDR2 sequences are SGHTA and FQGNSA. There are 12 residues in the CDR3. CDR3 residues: CASSLLSGTQYF. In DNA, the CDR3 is TGTGCCAGCAGCTTACTCTCAGGGACCCAGTACTTC.

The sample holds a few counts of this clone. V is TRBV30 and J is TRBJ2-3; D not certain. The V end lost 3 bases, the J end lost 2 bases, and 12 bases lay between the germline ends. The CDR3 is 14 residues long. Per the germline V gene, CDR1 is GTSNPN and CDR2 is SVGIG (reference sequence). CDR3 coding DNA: TGTGCCTGGAGCCGGGCCCCCTCCACAGATACGCAGTATTTT. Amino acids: CAWSRAPSTDTQYF.

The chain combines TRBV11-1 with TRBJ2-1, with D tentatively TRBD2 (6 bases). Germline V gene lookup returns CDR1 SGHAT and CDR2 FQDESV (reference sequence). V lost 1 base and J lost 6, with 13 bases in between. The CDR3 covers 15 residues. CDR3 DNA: TGTGCCAGCAGCTTAGTCCGGGAGACGGGCAATGAGCAGTTCTTC. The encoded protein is CASSLVRETGNEQFF.

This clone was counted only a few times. In DNA, the CDR3 is TGTGCCAGCATCAATGACAGCCCTGAAGCTTTCTTT. Its translation is CASINDSPEAFF. The V call is TRBV2, the J call TRBJ1-1, with a tentative D call TRBD1 (5 bases). In germline, CDR1 is SNHLY, CDR2 FYNNEI. CDR3 length: 12 residues. V shed 7 bases and J shed 6 bases, with 12 bases lying between them.